Shown below are 18 T cell receptor beta chains from a single sample sequenced in a study of regulatory T cells in long-lasting Graves disease. Researchers made TCR beta libraries by using iRepertoire HTBI primers and running Arm-PCR on CDR3 regions. TCRdb processed the multiplex PCR reads anew with MiXCR; each CDR3 protein has one entry. The sample shows about 440,000 distinct CDR3 sequences, approximately 15% of them seen only once. Time point noted: newly diagnosed GD, antithyroid drugs for less than 3 months. PBMCs were the source of the RNA used for TCR sequencing. These data also featured in a second study, about T cells in Graves' hyperthyroidism and ophthalmopathy.

Sequenced material: peripheral blood mononuclear cells (PBMCs), taken at new diagnosis, from a patient treated with antithyroid drugs. All receptors derive from a woman in her twenties or thirties with Graves disease.

The genes are TRBV6-5 and TRBJ2-2; D tentatively reads TRBD1 or TRBD2 (6 bases each). CDR1 and CDR2 from the germline V gene are MNHEY and SVGAGI. The CDR3 is 15 residues long. Deletions cut 2 bases from V and 3 bases from J, with 10 bases between. The CDR3 reads CASSYRGEDTGELFF. In DNA form, the CDR3 reads TGTGCCAGCAGTTACAGGGGGGAAGACACCGGGGAGCTGTTTTTT.

This clonotype has ten or more counts. This chain connects TRBV6-2 or TRBV6-3 to TRBJ2-1, with 14 bases matching TRBD2. Per germline, CDR1 MNHEY and CDR2 SVGEGT. V was clipped by 4 bases and J by 8 bases; unmatched bases: 4. This CDR3 region has 15 residues. Here the CDR3 DNA reads TGTGCCAGCAGTTCTCTGACTAGCGGGAGGGATGAGCAGTTCTTC. Residues: CASSSLTSGRDEQFF.

This clonotype was detected ten times or more. The chain has TRBV6-4 and TRBJ2-2; 10 bases are a match to TRBD1. There are 16 residues in the CDR3. Trimming took 0 bases from V and 6 from J; bases not matched to a gene: 4. Germline values: CDR1 MRHNA, CDR2 SNTAGT. The CDR3: CASSDSGTGEAGELFF. In DNA form, the CDR3 reads TGTGCCAGCAGTGACTCGGGGACAGGGGAGGCCGGGGAGCTGTTTTTT.

In DNA form, the CDR3 reads TGTGCCAGCAGCTTCGGGACTGAGCGAATGGATGAGCAGTTCTTC. Translated, it gives CASSFGTERMDEQFF. This chain links TRBV13 with TRBJ2-1, with a possible D match to TRBD2 (6 bases). The CDR3 has 15 amino acids. Per the germline V gene, CDR1 is PRHDT and CDR2 is FYEKMQ (reference sequence). Trimming cost V 3 bases and J 8 bases, with 17 bases left between them.

This clonotype appeared many times. This chain joins TRBV6-1 and TRBJ2-7, with no clear D. Looked up from germline, CDR1 is MNHNS and CDR2 is SASEGT. The length of the CDR3 is 14 residues. The germline V and J ends were trimmed by 7 bases and 1 base, with 14 bases remaining between them. CDR3 residues: CASKSPPESYEQYF. The CDR3 DNA is TGTGCCAGCAAATCTCCACCGGAATCCTACGAGCAGTACTTC.

This clonotype has at least ten counts. This chain uses TRBV2 with TRBJ1-5; 7 bases are a match to TRBD1. The germline CDR1 and CDR2 sequences are SNHLY and FYNNEI. Trimming took 5 bases from V and 0 from J; bases not matched to a gene: 4. The CDR3 runs 15 residues. For the CDR3, the DNA is TGTGCCAGCAGTCGACAGGGATATAGCAATCAGCCCCAGCATTTT. Encoded protein: CASSRQGYSNQPQHF.

This clonotype was detected ten times or more. This chain connects TRBV2 to TRBJ2-7, with 7 positions matching TRBD1. Germline CDR1 reads SNHLY; CDR2 reads FYNNEI. This CDR3 comprises 18 residues. Trimming cost V 4 bases and J 0 bases; bases outside gene matches: 15. The DNA of the CDR3 is TGTGCCAGCAGTGTAGAGGGGGCTGGGCGAGCTAGCTCCTACGAGCAGTACTTC. It is translated as CASSVEGAGRASSYEQYF.

This clonotype occurred many times. The rearrangement links TRBV6-1 to TRBJ2-1; D not certain. Germline lookup yields CDR1 MNHNS and CDR2 SASEGT. CDR3 size: 13 residues. The V end lost 8 bases, the J end lost 1 base, and 9 bases lay between the germline ends. The CDR3 sequence: CASERASYNEQFF. The CDR3 DNA is TGTGCCAGCGAACGGGCTTCCTACAATGAGCAGTTCTTC.

The chain employs TRBV20-1 and TRBJ2-7; 12 positions match TRBD1. After removal of 6 bases from V and 5 bases from J, the junction contained 11 bases not matched to a gene. This CDR3 region has 15 residues. Germline V gives CDR1 DFQATT, CDR2 SNEGSKA (reference sequence). In DNA form, the CDR3 reads TGCAGTGCAGCCGGGACAGGGGGCAGGGGTGACGAGCAGTACTTC. It codes for CSAAGTGGRGDEQYF.

The chain links TRBV15 to TRBJ1-2; D gene uncertain. Germline CDR1 is LNHNV and CDR2 is YYDKDF (reference sequence). The V end lost 0 bases, the J end lost 8 bases, and 16 bases lay between the germline ends. The CDR3 extends over 15 amino acids. The CDR3, as DNA: TGTGCCACCAGCAGAGAAGGGCCTCAGATGGGCGGCTACACCTTC. The encoded protein is CATSREGPQMGGYTF. Using reference TRBV15 and TRBJ1-2 for the parts outside the CDR3, the full variable domain is DAMVIQNPRYQVTQFGKPVTLSCSQTLNHNVMYWYQQKSSQAPKLLFHYYDKDFNNEADTPDNFQSRRPNTSFCFLDIRSPGLGDTAMYLCATSREGPQMGGYTFGSGTRLTVV.

The chain uses TRBV6-1 and TRBJ2-1; D is undetermined. This CDR3 is 13 amino acids long. Per the germline V gene, CDR1 is MNHNS and CDR2 is SASEGT. Deletions cut 10 bases from V and 0 bases from J, with 10 bases between. DNA for the CDR3: TGTGCCAATGTCCGGAGCTCCTACAATGAGCAGTTCTTC. Translation: CANVRSSYNEQFF.

The chain uses TRBV10-3 and TRBJ2-7; possible D gene TRBD2, 6 bases. CDR1 is ENHRY and CDR2 is SYGVKD in the germline V gene. V was pared by 6 bases and J by 2 bases, with 14 bases between. The CDR3 runs 14 residues. CDR3 sequence: CAIRDAGSAYEQYF. In DNA form, the CDR3 reads TGTGCCATCAGAGACGCGGGGTCAGCCTACGAGCAGTACTTC.

The sample holds many counts of this clonotype. This chain connects TRBV6-1 to TRBJ2-3; 7 bases are shared with TRBD2. The germline gives CDR1 MNHNS, CDR2 SASEGT. The V gene end was trimmed by 6 bases and the J gene end by 7 bases; junction bases not matched to a gene: 10. The CDR3 runs to 14 residues. CDR3 sequence reads: CASSPGRIVNTQYF. CDR3 sequence (DNA): TGTGCCAGCAGCCCCGGGAGGATCGTGAATACGCAGTATTTT.

This clonotype was counted many times. The chain carries TRBV5-1 and TRBJ1-1; D not resolved. V dropped 0 bases and J dropped 4 bases, with 13 bases sitting between them. There are 15 residues in the CDR3. Germline V gene sequence: CDR1 SGHRS, CDR2 YFSETQ. The CDR3 sequence is CASSLEVGSGTEAFF. In nucleotides, the CDR3 is TGCGCCAGCAGCTTGGAGGTGGGTTCGGGCACTGAAGCTTTCTTT.

The V and J genes are TRBV5-1 and TRBJ1-1; the D gene is possibly TRBD1 (6 bases). With 1 base removed from V and 1 base from J, the gap between germline ends came to 11 bases. This CDR3 is built from 15 residues. The germline V gene has CDR1 SGHRS and CDR2 YFSETQ. The CDR3 coding sequence is TGCGCCAGCAGCTTGATTGGGGGCGCGAACACTGAAGCTTTCTTT. Translated: CASSLIGGANTEAFF.

With respect to this clonotype: This is likely an artifact of a read error, given a far larger clone one base away. The chain carries TRBV12-3 or TRBV12-4 and TRBJ2-1; D is possibly TRBD2 (5 bases). Trimming took 5 bases from V and 10 from J, leaving 24 bases between them. The CDR3 is 16 amino acids. The CDR3 spells CASSTNGILNSYEQFF. DNA for the CDR3: TGTGCCAGCAGTACAAACGGGATATTGAACTCCTACGAGCAGTTCTTC.

This clonotype was observed many times. This sequence joins TRBV29-1 and TRBJ1-1; no clear D. V lost 4 bases and J lost 5, with 11 bases in between. This CDR3 region has 12 residues. Germline V gene lookup returns CDR1 SQVTM and CDR2 ANQGSEA. The CDR3 here is CSVVGSRTEAFF. DNA of the CDR3: TGCAGCGTTGTGGGAAGTAGGACTGAAGCTTTCTTT.

This clonotype was detected ten times or more. The chain carries TRBV7-9 and TRBJ2-1; 8 nucleotides agree with TRBD2. With 5 bases clipped from V and 8 bases from J, the junction kept 8 bases outside the gene matches. Germline V gene lookup returns CDR1 SEHNR and CDR2 FQNEAQ (reference sequence). There are 14 residues in the CDR3. CDR3 protein: CASSLGLASHEQFF. DNA of the CDR3: TGTGCCAGCAGCCTCGGACTAGCCTCCCATGAGCAGTTCTTC. The whole variable domain, filled in from reference TRBV7-9 and TRBJ2-1, reads DTGVSQNPRHKITKRGQNVTFRCDPISEHNRLYWYRQTLGQGPEFLTYFQNEAQLEKSRLLSDRFSAERPKGSFSTLEIQRTEQGDSAMYLCASSLGLASHEQFFGPGTRLTVL.